The 19 T cell receptor beta chains in this list originate from one sample, sequenced in a study of T cells in Graves' hyperthyroidism and ophthalmopathy. Regions amplified from RNA transcripts were the TCR beta CDR3 regions. HTBI primers drove first-round RT-PCR of the TCR CDR3. TCRdb analysed the multiplex PCR reads with MiXCR anew, one entry per CDR3 protein. The table shows 200,000 to 250,000 distinct CDR3 sequences, with around 20% occurring only once. Sequencing was performed on blood. The receptor set was obtained from a man aged 35 to 55 with Graves' hyperthyroidism.

There are many counts of this clonotype. The chain recombines TRBV6-2 or TRBV6-3 with TRBJ1-5; D is unresolved. The V end lost 2 bases, the J end lost 7 bases, and 9 bases lay between the germline ends. CDR1 is MNHEY and CDR2 is SVGEGT in the germline V gene. The CDR3 is 13 amino acids. DNA for the CDR3: TGTGCCAGCAGTTACATGTCGAGACAGCCCCAGCATTTT. Amino acid sequence: CASSYMSRQPQHF.

This clonotype was seen more than once but under ten times. The CDR3 loop reads CASSYGGGAFTQYF. Written as DNA, the CDR3 is TGTGCCAGCAGTTATGGCGGGGGGGCTTTTACGCAGTATTTT. The chain combines TRBV6-2 or TRBV6-3 with TRBJ2-3; TRBD2 matches 9 bases. Germline V gene lookup returns CDR1 MNHEY and CDR2 SVGEGT. V was clipped by 3 bases and J by 8 bases; unmatched bases: 6. The CDR3 loop spans 14 amino acids.

This chain uses TRBV2 with TRBJ2-7; 8 bases fit TRBD1. There are 17 residues in the CDR3. Trimming at V came to 1 base and at J to 1 base, leaving 9 bases not matched to a gene. The germline V gene has CDR1 SNHLY and CDR2 FYNNEI. The CDR3 is CASSEGPGGSLSYEQYF. The CDR3 DNA follows: TGTGCCAGCAGTGAAGGTCCAGGGGGCAGTCTATCCTACGAGCAGTACTTC.

This chain connects TRBV27 to TRBJ2-7; no reliable D call. Trimming removed 2 bases from V and 4 bases from J, with 9 bases in between. Germline CDR1 reads MNHEY; CDR2 reads SMNVEV (reference sequence). The CDR3 runs to 13 residues. The CDR3 reads CASSLNRVYEQYF. The CDR3 nucleotides read TGTGCCAGCAGTTTAAACAGAGTGTACGAGCAGTACTTC.

This clonotype was observed a few times. V gene TRBV4-1 combines with J gene TRBJ2-7; 10 bases align to TRBD2. This CDR3 is 15 amino acids long. Trimming took 3 bases from V and 4 from J; bases not matched to a gene: 6. The V gene's germline CDR1 is MGHRA and CDR2 YSYEKL. The chain's CDR3 is CASSQGSAGGYEQYF. The CDR3 nucleotides are TGCGCCAGCAGCCAGGGGTCAGCGGGGGGGTACGAGCAGTACTTC.

This clonotype was recorded many times. The chain employs TRBV30 and TRBJ1-2; D gene ambiguous. Per germline, CDR1 GTSNPN and CDR2 SVGIG (reference sequence). The ends were cut back, 6 bases at V and 3 bases at J, with 17 bases in the middle. The CDR3 is 14 residues long. The CDR3 loop is CACPQTPSHYGYTF. In DNA, the CDR3 is TGTGCCTGTCCCCAGACACCCTCACACTATGGCTACACCTTC.

This clonotype has a count of ten or more. The rearrangement joins TRBV29-1 to TRBJ1-1; D unclear. V was shortened by 7 bases and J by 6 bases, with 18 bases between the two germline ends. The CDR3 length is 13 residues. The germline V gene has CDR1 SQVTM and CDR2 ANQGSEA. The CDR3 DNA sequence: TGCAGCGGCAGACCCTCCCGGTTGGCTGAAGCTTTCTTT. Translating it yields CSGRPSRLAEAFF.

This clonotype showed up many times. CDR3 nucleotide sequence: TGTGCCAGCAGAAGATACGGGACAGAGATCTACGAGCAGTACTTC. Translating gives CASRRYGTEIYEQYF. V gene TRBV6-1 combines with J gene TRBJ2-7, with TRBD1 identical over 7 bases. There are 15 residues in the CDR3. J lost 3 bases, V lost 6 bases, and 11 bases had no gene match. Germline CDR1 is MNHNS and CDR2 is SASEGT.

The chain links TRBV12-3 or TRBV12-4 to TRBJ1-4; tentatively, D is TRBD1 (5 bases). The CDR3 loop spans 14 amino acids. V was clipped by 3 bases and J by 8 bases, with 13 bases between them. For the CDR3, the DNA is TGTGCCAGCAGTTTTCTGGGACCGTCCGAAAAACTGTTTTTT. It is translated as CASSFLGPSEKLFF.

Many counts were recorded for this clonotype. V usage is TRBV7-2 and J usage is TRBJ1-1; D might be TRBD1 (5 bases). From germline, CDR1 is SGHTA and CDR2 FQGNSA. Trimming stripped 3 bases from V and 0 bases from J, with 14 bases between. This CDR3 has 16 amino acids. The CDR3 reads CASSFTGTDMNTEAFF. In DNA form, the CDR3 reads TGTGCCAGCAGCTTTACCGGGACGGACATGAACACTGAAGCTTTCTTT.

This clonotype was observed at least ten times. The V and J genes are TRBV7-2 and TRBJ1-1; 8 positions match TRBD1. V lost 5 bases, J lost 4 bases, and 9 bases stayed unmatched. The germline gives CDR1 SGHTA, CDR2 FQGNSA. CDR3 length: 15 amino acids. CDR3 nucleotide sequence: TGTGCCAGCAGCCTTGGACAGGGATACGTCACTGAAGCTTTCTTT. This encodes CASSLGQGYVTEAFF.

The sample holds many counts of this clonotype. The rearrangement links TRBV12-3 or TRBV12-4 to TRBJ2-3, with 8 bases lining up with TRBD1. This CDR3 has 16 amino acids. V trimming: 1 base; J trimming: 2 bases; junction bases outside the gene matches: 5. CDR3: CASSLGTGSFTDTQYF. The CDR3 coding sequence is TGTGCCAGCAGTTTAGGGACAGGGAGCTTCACAGATACGCAGTATTTT.

This clonotype has only a few counts. This chain joins TRBV6-1 and TRBJ2-1; D is possibly TRBD1 (6 bases). The CDR3 runs 14 residues. Between the trimmed V and J ends, which lost 6 bases and 5 bases, there was a span of 14 bases. The germline gives CDR1 MNHNS, CDR2 SASEGT. This CDR3 is CASSPRQADNEQFF. CDR3 DNA: TGTGCCAGCAGCCCCAGACAGGCGGACAATGAGCAGTTCTTC.

In its sample, this clonotype was seen many times. The chain employs TRBV10-3 and TRBJ2-3, with TRBD1 identical over 7 bases. Germline V gene data show CDR1 as ENHRY and CDR2 as SYGVKD. J lost 4 bases, V lost 5 bases, and 6 bases had no gene match. CDR3 size: 14 residues. As DNA, the CDR3 is TGTGCCATCAGTTTTGGACAGGCGGCAGATACGCAGTATTTT. Translating gives CAISFGQAADTQYF.

This clonotype was seen more than once but under ten times. The rearrangement links TRBV11-2 to TRBJ2-1, with D unresolved. The germline V gene has CDR1 SGHAT and CDR2 FQNNGV. Trimming took off 1 base at V and 8 bases at J, with 9 bases between the two ends. The CDR3 is 13 residues long. For the CDR3, the DNA is TGTGCCAGCAGCTTAGGACGTGGGGATGAGCAGTTCTTC. Its translation is CASSLGRGDEQFF.

This clonotype was counted many times. V gene TRBV20-1 combines with J gene TRBJ2-1; the D is unclear. Trimming took 0 bases from V and 1 from J, leaving 13 bases between them. Germline CDR1 and CDR2: DFQATT and SNEGSKA (reference sequence). There are 16 residues in the CDR3. The CDR3 bases are TGCAGTGCTAGAGACCCGTTACTGGGGTCCTACAATGAGCAGTTCTTC. Residues: CSARDPLLGSYNEQFF.

A few counts support this clonotype. At one of its ends the junction is not consistent with the germline gene, which may arise from a read error. The rearrangement joins TRBV12-3 or TRBV12-4 to TRBJ1-5, with D maybe TRBD1 (5 bases). CDR3 length: 14 residues. CDR3 sequence: CASSSGGNNRPQHF. In DNA form, the CDR3 reads TGTGCCAGCAGCTCGGGGGGTAACAATCGGCCCCAGCATTTT.

This clonotype was seen more than once but under ten times. One end of the junction does not line up with germline, which may come from a read error. The chain couples TRBV14 to TRBJ1-1; D is undetermined. Germline CDR1 and CDR2: SGHDN and FVKESK. The length of the CDR3 is 13 residues. DNA of the CDR3: TGTGCCAGCAGCCAAGATACGAACGCTGAAGTTTTCTTT. Amino acid sequence: CASSQDTNAEVFF. Looking up the rest from reference TRBV14 and TRBJ1-1 gives the full variable domain: EAGVTQFPSHSVIEKGQTVTLRCDPISGHDNLYWYRRVMGKEIKFLLHFVKESKQDESGMPNNRFLAERTGGTYSTLKVQPAELEDSGVYFCASSQDTNAEVFFGQGTRLTVV.

The V call is TRBV9, the J call TRBJ1-1, with a tentative D call TRBD1 (5 bases). This CDR3 has 16 amino acids. CDR1 SGDLS and CDR2 YYNGEE come from the germline V gene. The ends were cut back, 2 bases at V and 0 bases at J, with 14 bases in the middle. The CDR3 DNA is TGTGCCAGCAGCGTTATGTCGACAGTTTTGAACACTGAAGCTTTCTTT. Translation: CASSVMSTVLNTEAFF.